Listed below are T cell receptor beta chains from one sample, sequenced in a study of beta chain features in type 1 diabetes. Measured with immunoSEQ multiplex PCR; TCRdb has only the in-frame clones, and not every one. Here the sample spans about 280,000 clones, approximately 16% being singletons. The source material was naive CD4+ T cells from blood. These receptor sequences come from a young man with type 1 diabetes. CDR3s include the opening cysteine and the closing phenylalanine or tryptophan. D genes are given only for firm matches. Only some rows state a clone size, as once, few, many or a class for expanded clones.

TRBJ2-7	once	.	TRBV20-1	TGCAGTGGGACTGCTACCTACGAGCAGTACTTC	CSGTATYEQYF
TRBJ1-2	.	TRBD1	TRBV30	TGTGCCTGGAGTAAGACCGGGACAGGGTTTTTCCGTCACACCTTC	CAWSKTGTGFFRHTF
TRBJ2-7	few	TRBD1	TRBV7-9	TGTGCCAGCAGCCGCCTACCTACAGGGGAGCAGACCTACGAGCAGTACTTC	CASSRLPTGEQTYEQYF
TRBJ2-3	.	.	TRBV7-9	TGTGCCAGCAGCTTCGAGGCAGGGCTCACAGATACGCAGTATTTT	CASSFEAGLTDTQYF
TRBJ2-1	.	TRBD2	TRBV6-5	TGTGCCAGCAGGACTAGCGGGACCAATGAGCAGTTCTTC	CASRTSGTNEQFF
TRBJ2-5	many	.	TRBV29-1	TGCAGCGTTGCCGTGGGGGGAGAGACCCAGTACTTC	CSVAVGGETQYF
TRBJ1-4	few	.	TRBV27	TGTGCCAGCAGTTTAAGGTGGCAGGGGCTGGATGAAAAACTGTTTTTT	CASSLRWQGLDEKLFF
TRBJ1-1	.	.	TRBV7-9	TGTGCCAGCAGTGGGCAAGCGAACACTGAAGCTTTCTTT	CASSGQANTEAFF
TRBJ2-1	.	TRBD2	TRBV7-6	TGTGCCAGCAGCTTCAGCGGGAGCTCCTACAATGAGCAGTTCTTC	CASSFSGSSYNEQFF
TRBJ2-7	.	.	TRBV6-5	TGTGCCAGCAGTACGGGACTGTCGCTGTTCGAGCAGTACTTC	CASSTGLSLFEQYF
TRBJ1-1	few	.	TRBV7-8	TGTGCCAGCAGCTTCACAGGTTCTGAAGCTTTCTTT	CASSFTGSEAFF
TRBJ1-1	.	TRBD1	TRBV13	TGTGCCGGCACCCAGGGGGGACAGGTTCCCATGAACACTGAAGCTTTCTTT	CAGTQGGQVPMNTEAFF
TRBJ2-4	few	.	TRBV23-1	TGCGCCAGCAGTCAATCTAACACCGACTCTTACAAAAACATTCAGTACTTC	CASSQSNTDSYKNIQYF
TRBJ2-5	.	.	TRBV19	TGTGCCAGTAGTTCGGGACTCCTGATAGAGACCCAGTACTTC	CASSSGLLIETQYF
TRBJ2-7	.	TRBD1	TRBV25-1	TGTGCCAGCAGTGCGGGACAGGGCCCCTACGAGCAGTACTTC	CASSAGQGPYEQYF
TRBJ2-1	.	.	TRBV18	TGTGCCAGCTCACCAGGACAGAACACCTACAATGAGCAGTTCTTC	CASSPGQNTYNEQFF
TRBJ1-5	few	TRBD1	TRBV7-2	TGTGCCAGCAGTTCGGGACAGCATCAGCCCCAGCATTTT	CASSSGQHQPQHF
TRBJ1-3	.	.	TRBV18	TGTGCCAGCTCACCTCTCTCTGGAAACACCATATATTTT	CASSPLSGNTIYF
TRBJ2-7	few	TRBD2	TRBV27	TGTGCCAGCCGGCCTCTAGCGGGGCTGGAGCAGTACTTC	CASRPLAGLEQYF
TRBJ2-1	few	.	TRBV25-1	TGTGCCAGCAGTGACCGCAGACTCAATGAGCAGTTCTTC	CASSDRRLNEQFF
TRBJ1-1	.	.	TRBV29-1	TGCAGCGTTCAGGGGATAATTCGAAACACTGAAGCTTTCTTT	CSVQGIIRNTEAFF
TRBJ1-6	few	TRBD1	TRBV30	TGTGCCTGGAACCCGGCCCGACAGGGGGCCACACCCCTCCACTTT	CAWNPARQGATPLHF
TRBJ2-7	.	.	TRBV7-2	TGTGCCAGCAGCTTGGTCTCAAACTTCGGGGGAATCTACGAGCAGTACTTC	CASSLVSNFGGIYEQYF
TRBJ2-7	.	.	TRBV6-6	TGTGCCAGCAGTTACCGCAGGGTTCGCGAGCAGTACTTC	CASSYRRVREQYF
TRBJ2-3	.	.	TRBV27	TGTGCCAGGACGACGGGGGTTACGCAGTATTTT	CARTTGVTQYF
TRBJ2-5	few	TRBD2	TRBV30	TGTGCCTGGAGTGTAGGTAGCGGGAGTAGGGAGACCCAGTACTTC	CAWSVGSGSRETQYF
TRBJ2-6	few	TRBD1	TRBV27	TGTGCCAGCAGTTTATCGAGGGGACAGGGGGATGGGGCCAACGTCCTGACTTTC	CASSLSRGQGDGANVLTF
TRBJ1-2	.	TRBD1	TRBV5-6	TGTGCCAGCAGCTGGACAGGGAACTATGGCTACACCTTC	CASSWTGNYGYTF
TRBJ2-1	.	.	TRBV5-6	TGTGCCAGCAGCCGACTAGTTTCCAATGAGCAGTTCTTC	CASSRLVSNEQFF
TRBJ2-3	.	.	TRBV28	TGTGCCAGCAGTCCCCCGGGTGTCCGCACCGGCACAGATACGCAGTATTTT	CASSPPGVRTGTDTQYF
TRBJ1-5	.	.	TRBV6-1	TGTGCCAGCAGGGAGGGGTTGAGACAGCCCCAGCATTTT	CASREGLRQPQHF
TRBJ2-3	.	.	TRBV9	TGTGCCAGCAGCGTAGAGGCGGGGCTCGCAGATACGCAGTATTTT	CASSVEAGLADTQYF
TRBJ1-1	few	.	TRBV9	TGTGCCAGCAGCGGAGGCGGGGCCACGATGAACACTGAAGCTTTCTTT	CASSGGGATMNTEAFF